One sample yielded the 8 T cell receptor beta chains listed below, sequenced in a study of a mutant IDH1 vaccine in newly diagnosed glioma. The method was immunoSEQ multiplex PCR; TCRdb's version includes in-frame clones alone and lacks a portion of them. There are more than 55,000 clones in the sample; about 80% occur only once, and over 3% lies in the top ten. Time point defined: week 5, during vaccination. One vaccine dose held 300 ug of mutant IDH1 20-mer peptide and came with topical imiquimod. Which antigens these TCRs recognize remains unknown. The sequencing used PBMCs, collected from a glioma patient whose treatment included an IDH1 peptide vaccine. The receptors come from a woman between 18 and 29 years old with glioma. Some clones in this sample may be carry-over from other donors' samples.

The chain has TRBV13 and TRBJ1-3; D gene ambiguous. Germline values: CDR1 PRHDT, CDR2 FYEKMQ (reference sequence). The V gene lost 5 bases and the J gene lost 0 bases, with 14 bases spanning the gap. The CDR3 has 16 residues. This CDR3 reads CASSLRLGSSGNTIYF. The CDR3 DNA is TGTGCCAGCAGCCTACGTCTAGGAAGCTCTGGAAACACCATATATTTT.

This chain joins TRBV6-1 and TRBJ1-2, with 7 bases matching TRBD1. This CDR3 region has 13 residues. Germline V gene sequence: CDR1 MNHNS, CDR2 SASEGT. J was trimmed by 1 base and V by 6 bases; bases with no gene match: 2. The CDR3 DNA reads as TGTGCCAGCAGAACAGGGGTTAACTATGGCTACACCTTC. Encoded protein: CASRTGVNYGYTF.

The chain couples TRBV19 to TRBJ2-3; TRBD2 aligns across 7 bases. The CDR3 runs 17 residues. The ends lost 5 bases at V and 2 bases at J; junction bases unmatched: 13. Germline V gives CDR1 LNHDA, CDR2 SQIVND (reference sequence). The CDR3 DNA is TGTGCCAGTAGTGCCAACTTACGGGGGGACCTCACAGATACGCAGTATTTT. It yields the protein CASSANLRGDLTDTQYF.

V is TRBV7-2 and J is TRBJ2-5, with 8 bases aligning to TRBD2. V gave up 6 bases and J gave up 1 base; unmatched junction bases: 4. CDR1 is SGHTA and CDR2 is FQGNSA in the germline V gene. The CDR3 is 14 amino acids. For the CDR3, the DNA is TGTGCCAGCAGAACTACTAGCGGCCAAGAGACCCAGTACTTC. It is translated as CASRTTSGQETQYF.

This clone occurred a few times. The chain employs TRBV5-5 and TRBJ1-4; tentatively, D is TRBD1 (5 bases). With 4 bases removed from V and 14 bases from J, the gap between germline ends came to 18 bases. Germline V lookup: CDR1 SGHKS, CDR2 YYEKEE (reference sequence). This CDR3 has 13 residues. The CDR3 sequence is CASSRGPRDSLFF. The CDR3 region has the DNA TGTGCCAGCAGCCGTGGGCCACGGGACTCCCTGTTTTTT.

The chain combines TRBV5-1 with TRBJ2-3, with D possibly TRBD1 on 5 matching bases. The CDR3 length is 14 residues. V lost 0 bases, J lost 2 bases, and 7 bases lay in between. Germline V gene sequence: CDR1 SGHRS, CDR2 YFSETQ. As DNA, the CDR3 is TGCGCCAGCAGCTTGGACAGGTACACAGATACGCAGTATTTT. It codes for CASSLDRYTDTQYF.

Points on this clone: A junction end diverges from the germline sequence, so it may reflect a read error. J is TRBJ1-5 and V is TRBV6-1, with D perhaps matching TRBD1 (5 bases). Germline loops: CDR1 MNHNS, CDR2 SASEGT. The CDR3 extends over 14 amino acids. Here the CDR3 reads CASRWGTRNQHQHF. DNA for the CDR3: TGTGCCAGCAGATGGGGCACTCGCAATCAGCACCAGCATTTT.

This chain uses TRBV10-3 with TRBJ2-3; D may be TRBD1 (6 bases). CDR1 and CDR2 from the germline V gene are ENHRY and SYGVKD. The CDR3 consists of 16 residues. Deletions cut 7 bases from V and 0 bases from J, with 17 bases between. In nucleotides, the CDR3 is TGTGCCATCAACCCCGGGACACCTACTAGCACAGATACGCAGTATTTT. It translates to CAINPGTPTSTDTQYF.